This record looks at one T cell receptor (beta chain) sequence and its context. Original processing methods: The authors estimated nucleated cell counts from reference gene primer amplification. The assay was immunoSEQ multiplex PCR, and TCRdb's table has in-frame clones only and misses some. The V and J calls and clone size were taken over from that table, and D and trimming were inferred from the DNA. The sample has fewer than 350,000 clones, 81% seen once. These data are taken from a study of blood T cell repertoires in COVID-19. Overall study: COVID-19 samples collected from the United States, Italy and Spain covered acute and convalescent phases. The analysed material was cDNA or gDNA that came from T cells, B-cell-depleted T cells, or PBMCs.

Germline CDR1 is SGHRS and CDR2 is YFSETQ. With 0 bases removed from V and 4 bases from J, the gap between germline ends came to 9 bases. CDR3 length: 14 amino acids. The specimen sequenced was peripheral blood. The clonotype originates from a woman aged 55-69 years with active or convalescent COVID-19. The V and J genes are TRBV5-1 and TRBJ2-3; D gene uncertain. In nucleotides, the CDR3 is TGCGCCAGCAGCTTGGGCGGCCCGTCAGATACGCAGTATTTT. This translates into CASSLGGPSDTQYF.